This paragraph covers one TCR beta chain sequence. Its specificity is unknown. This sample was included in a study of early T cells in non-severe SARS-CoV-2 infection. Background on the study: The chains were unpaired, and the sequenced material was bulk RNA from unsorted whole blood. Study-wide findings and caveats: Lookups in VDJdb leaned toward anti-spike CD8 responses and missed private and CD4 specificities.

Individual cDNA molecules received unique molecular identifiers. A single record per CDR3 protein comes from TCRdb applying MiXCR to the 5' RACE reads. The sample holds roughly 75,000 distinct CDR3 sequences, about 16% seen once. CDR3 size: 15 residues. Trimming left V 6 bases short and J 2 bases short, with 16 bases between. The chain couples TRBV12-3 or TRBV12-4 to TRBJ2-5; a possible D gene is TRBD2 (7 bases). The source of this sequence is an adult who was a healthcare worker with PCR-confirmed SARS-CoV-2 infection or an uninfected control (not recorded which). The sequenced sample was whole blood. CDR3 DNA sequence: TGTGCCAGCAGGGGAGGGGGATTGGGGCAAGAGACCCAGTACTTC. Amino acid sequence: CASRGGGLGQETQYF.